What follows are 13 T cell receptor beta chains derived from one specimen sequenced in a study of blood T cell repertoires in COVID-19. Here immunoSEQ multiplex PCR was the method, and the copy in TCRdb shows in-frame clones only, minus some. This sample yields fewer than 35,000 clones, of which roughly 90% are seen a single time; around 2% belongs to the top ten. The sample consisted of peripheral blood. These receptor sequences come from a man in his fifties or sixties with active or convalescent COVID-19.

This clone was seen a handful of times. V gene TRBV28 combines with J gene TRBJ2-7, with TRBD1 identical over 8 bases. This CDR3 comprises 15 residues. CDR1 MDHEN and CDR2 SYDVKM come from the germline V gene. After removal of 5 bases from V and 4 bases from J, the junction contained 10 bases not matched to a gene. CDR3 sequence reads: CASSTGQGIRYEQYF. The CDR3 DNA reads TGTGCCAGCAGTACTGGACAGGGTATCAGGTACGAGCAGTACTTC.

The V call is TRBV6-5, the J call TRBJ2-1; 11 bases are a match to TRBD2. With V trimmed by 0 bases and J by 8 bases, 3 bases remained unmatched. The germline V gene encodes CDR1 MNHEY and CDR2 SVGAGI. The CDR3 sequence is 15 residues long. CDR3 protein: CASSYSSGRVDEQFF. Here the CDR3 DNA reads TGTGCCAGCAGTTACTCTAGCGGGAGGGTCGATGAGCAGTTCTTC.

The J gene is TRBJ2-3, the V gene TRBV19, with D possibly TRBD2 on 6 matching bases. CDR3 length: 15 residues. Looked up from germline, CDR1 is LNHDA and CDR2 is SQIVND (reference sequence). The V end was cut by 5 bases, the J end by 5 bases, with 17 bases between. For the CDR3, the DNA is TGTGCCAGTAGTGGGCTAGCGTTGGGAATAGATACGCAGTATTTT. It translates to CASSGLALGIDTQYF.

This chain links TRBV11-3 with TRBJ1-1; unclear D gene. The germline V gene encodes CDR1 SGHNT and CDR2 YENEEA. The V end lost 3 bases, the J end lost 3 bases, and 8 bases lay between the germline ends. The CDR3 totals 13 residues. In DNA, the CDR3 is TGTGCCAGCAGCTTTATTCCAGACACTGAAGCTTTCTTT. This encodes CASSFIPDTEAFF.

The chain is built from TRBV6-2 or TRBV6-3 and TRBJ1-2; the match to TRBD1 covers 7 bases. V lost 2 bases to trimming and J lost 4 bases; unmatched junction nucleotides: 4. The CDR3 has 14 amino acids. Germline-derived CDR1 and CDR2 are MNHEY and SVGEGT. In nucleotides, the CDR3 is TGTGCCAGCAGTTACAAAGGACAGGTCTATGGCTACACCTTC. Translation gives CASSYKGQVYGYTF.

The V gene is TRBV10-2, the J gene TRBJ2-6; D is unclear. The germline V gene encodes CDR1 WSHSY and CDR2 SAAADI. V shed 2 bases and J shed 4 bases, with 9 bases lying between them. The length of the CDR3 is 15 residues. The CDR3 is CASSEGFPGANVLTF. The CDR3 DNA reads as TGCGCCAGCAGTGAGGGCTTCCCGGGGGCCAACGTCCTGACTTTC.

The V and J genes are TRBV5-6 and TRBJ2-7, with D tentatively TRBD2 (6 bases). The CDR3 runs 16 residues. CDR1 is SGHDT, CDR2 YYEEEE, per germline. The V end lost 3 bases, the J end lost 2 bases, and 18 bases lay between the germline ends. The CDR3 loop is CASSSLKWGDAYEQYF. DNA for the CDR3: TGTGCCAGCAGCTCCCTCAAGTGGGGGGATGCCTACGAGCAGTACTTC.

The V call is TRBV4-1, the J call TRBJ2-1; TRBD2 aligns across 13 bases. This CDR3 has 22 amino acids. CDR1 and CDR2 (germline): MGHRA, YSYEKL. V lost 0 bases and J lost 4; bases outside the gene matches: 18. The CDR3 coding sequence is TGCGCCAGCAGCCAAGAATGGGCCGGACTAGCGGGAGAGTTGGGCCCTTACAATGAGCAGTTCTTC. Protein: CASSQEWAGLAGELGPYNEQFF.

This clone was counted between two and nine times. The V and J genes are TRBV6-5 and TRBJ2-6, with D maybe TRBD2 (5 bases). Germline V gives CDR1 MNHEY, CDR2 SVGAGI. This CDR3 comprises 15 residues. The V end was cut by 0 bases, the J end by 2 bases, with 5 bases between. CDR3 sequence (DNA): TGTGCCAGCAGTTACTCGGAGGCTGGGGCCAACGTCCTGACTTTC. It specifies CASSYSEAGANVLTF.

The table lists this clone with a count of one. The CDR3 bases are TGTGCCAGCAGCGTAGGGCTAGCTGAACTCACAGATACGCAGTATTTT. It yields the protein CASSVGLAELTDTQYF. V gene TRBV9 combines with J gene TRBJ2-3, with D tentatively TRBD2 (5 bases). In germline, CDR1 is SGDLS, CDR2 YYNGEE. The V and J ends lost 0 bases and 2 bases respectively, with 13 bases between them. The CDR3 consists of 16 residues.

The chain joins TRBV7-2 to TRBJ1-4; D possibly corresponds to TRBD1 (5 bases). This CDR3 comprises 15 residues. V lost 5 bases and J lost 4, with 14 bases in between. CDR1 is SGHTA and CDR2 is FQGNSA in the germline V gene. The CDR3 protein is CASSMLTGINEKLFF. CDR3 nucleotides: TGTGCCAGCAGCATGCTTACAGGAATTAATGAAAAACTGTTTTTT.

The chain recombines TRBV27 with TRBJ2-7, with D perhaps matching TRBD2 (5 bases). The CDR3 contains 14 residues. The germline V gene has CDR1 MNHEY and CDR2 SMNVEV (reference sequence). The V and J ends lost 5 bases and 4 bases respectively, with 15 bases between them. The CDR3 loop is CASSAPGSKYEQYF. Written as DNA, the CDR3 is TGTGCCAGCAGTGCCCCGGGGAGTAAGTACGAGCAGTACTTC.

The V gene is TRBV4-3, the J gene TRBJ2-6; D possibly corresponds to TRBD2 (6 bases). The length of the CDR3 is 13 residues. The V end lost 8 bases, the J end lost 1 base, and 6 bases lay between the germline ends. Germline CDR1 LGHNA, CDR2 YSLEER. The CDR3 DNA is TGCGCCAGCCGGGGGTCTGGGGCCAACGTCCTGACTTTC. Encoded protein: CASRGSGANVLTF.